The rows below give T cell receptor beta chains drawn from one sample of a study of cytomegalovirus exposure and HLA in healthy donors. Data came from immunoSEQ multiplex PCR; TCRdb stores just in-frame clones and leaves some out. The sample has 65,000 to 90,000 clones, 78% seen once. The sample was PBMCs. The receptors were sampled from a woman between 40 and 50 years old in good health and CMV-seropositive. CDR3s include the opening cysteine and the closing phenylalanine or tryptophan. The order of the fields is CDR3 protein, J gene, V gene.

CDR3: CASSQDAGTDTQYF
J: TRBJ2-3
V: TRBV4-3

CDR3: CATRYYEQYF
J: TRBJ2-7
V: TRBV27

CDR3: CASSIGASGGLDGTQYF
J: TRBJ2-3
V: TRBV19

CDR3: CASSPFSREGQYF
J: TRBJ2-7
V: TRBV18

CDR3: CASSPGVGALEQYF
J: TRBJ2-7
V: TRBV18

CDR3: CASNRLQGEQYF
J: TRBJ2-7
V: TRBV2

CDR3: CASSESGVRRGGTDTQYF
J: TRBJ2-3
V: TRBV25-1

CDR3: CASSFTTAGEQFF
J: TRBJ2-1
V: TRBV27

CDR3: CASSGQTNTEAFF
J: TRBJ1-1
V: TRBV7-2

CDR3: CASSEYDRGGRETQYF
J: TRBJ2-5
V: TRBV2

CDR3: CASSRRGRNQPQHF
J: TRBJ1-5
V: TRBV7-2

CDR3: CASSLTSGGSYEQYF
J: TRBJ2-7
V: TRBV28

CDR3: CSVHVLSTGELFF
J: TRBJ2-2
V: TRBV29-1

CDR3: CASSLAAGSTDTQYF
J: TRBJ2-3
V: TRBV5-1

CDR3: CASSQYRDRYGDNEKLFF
J: TRBJ1-4
V: TRBV5-5

CDR3: CATSRSGGQGEQEAFF
J: TRBJ1-1
V: TRBV15

CDR3: CATVQGFFLDTQYF
J: TRBJ2-3
V: TRBV7-2

CDR3: CASSIPGAGYTF
J: TRBJ1-2
V: TRBV19

CDR3: CASSQVQLAGGGDTQYF
J: TRBJ2-3
V: TRBV4-3

CDR3: CATTDRGRYEQYF
J: TRBJ2-7
V: TRBV6-6

CDR3: CSSSLYLYEQYF
J: TRBJ2-7
V: TRBV7-9

CDR3: CASSLQVGWGGETQYF
J: TRBJ2-5
V: TRBV28

CDR3: CASSPGLAGGEEQFF
J: TRBJ2-1
V: TRBV7-2

CDR3: CASSYGVVAGEQETQYF
J: TRBJ2-5
V: TRBV7-2

CDR3: CASSRAGSSYNSPLHF
J: TRBJ1-6
V: TRBV7-2

CDR3: CAWSRFLTGEYNEQFF
J: TRBJ2-1
V: TRBV30

CDR3: CAWRSGAQPQHF
J: TRBJ1-5
V: TRBV30

CDR3: CASSFGDRSIVSPLHF
J: TRBJ1-6
V: TRBV6-5

CDR3: CSVLTGDREGPGELFF
J: TRBJ2-2
V: TRBV29-1

CDR3: CASSAGSSQETQYF
J: TRBJ2-5
V: TRBV5-6

CDR3: CAISEERKSYEQYF
J: TRBJ2-7
V: TRBV10-3

CDR3: CASSPQGTGIDEQYF
J: .
V: TRBV6-4

CDR3: CASSAAKGVAYEQYF
J: TRBJ2-7
V: TRBV11-2

CDR3: CASSGPRGEGNSPLHF
J: TRBJ1-6
V: TRBV6-1

CDR3: CASSENAGSSSPLHF
J: TRBJ1-6
V: TRBV2

CDR3: CASTGTATDTQYF
J: TRBJ2-3
V: TRBV19

CDR3: CASSPLLQATDTQYF
J: TRBJ2-3
V: TRBV18

CDR3: CASSFPGHINTEAFF
J: TRBJ1-1
V: TRBV28

CDR3: CASSLEGEGQPQHF
J: TRBJ1-5
V: TRBV5-5

CDR3: CASSFDRPGHEQYF
J: TRBJ2-7
V: TRBV5-4

CDR3: CASSPRGPPEAFF
J: TRBJ1-1
V: TRBV18